Listed below are T cell receptor beta chains from one sample, sequenced in a study of radiotherapy plus CTLA-4 blockade in lung cancer. Profiled with immunoSEQ multiplex PCR; TCRdb holds only in-frame clones, not every one. This sample has 62,000 or so clones, with 65% to 80% found just once. The source was peripheral blood, collected from a patient treated with radiotherapy plus ipilimumab. Every receptor here comes from a human donor with non-small cell lung cancer who had a complete response to radiotherapy plus ipilimumab. CDR3s include the opening cysteine and the closing phenylalanine or tryptophan. The D gene is left open where the match is weak. Size tells how often a clone was seen (once, few, many) or the class of an expanded clone, and some rows leave it out.

d_call clone_size j_call v_call cdr3_aa cdr3_nt
NA NA TRBJ1-4 TRBV9 CASSVGTTNEKLFF TGTGCCAGCAGCGTAGGGACAACTAATGAAAAACTGTTTTTT
NA NA TRBJ1-2 TRBV11-2 CASSFSRILPDGYTF TGTGCCAGCAGCTTCTCCCGGATCCTCCCCGATGGCTACACCTTC
NA NA TRBJ2-7 TRBV4-3 CASSQVSTGPPYEQYF TGCGCCAGCAGCCAAGTTTCGACGGGGCCTCCGTACGAGCAGTACTTC
NA NA TRBJ1-1 TRBV6-5 CASTRYRDTEAFF TGTGCCAGCACTCGGTATAGGGACACTGAAGCTTTCTTT
TRBD1 NA TRBJ2-3 TRBV11-2 CASSPVDRGTDTQYF TGTGCCAGCAGCCCCGTAGACAGGGGAACCGATACGCAGTATTTT
TRBD1 NA TRBJ1-1 TRBV5-1 CASSLEGTAGLWAEAFF TGCGCCAGCAGCTTGGAAGGGACAGCGGGCTTGTGGGCTGAAGCTTTCTTT
NA NA TRBJ2-3 TRBV9 CASSVGVGTRDTDTQYF TGTGCCAGCAGCGTAGGAGTAGGGACCAGAGACACAGATACGCAGTATTTT
NA few TRBJ2-1 TRBV9 CASSVREGWSSYNEQFF TGTGCCAGCAGCGTGCGTGAGGGCTGGAGCTCCTACAATGAGCAGTTCTTC
TRBD2 NA TRBJ2-2 TRBV4-1 CASSITGLAYGELFF TGCGCCAGCAGCATTACGGGACTAGCATACGGGGAGCTGTTTTTT
NA once TRBJ1-2 TRBV5-1 CASSLTTANYGYTF TGCGCCAGCAGCTTAACTACAGCTAACTATGGCTACACCTTC
NA NA TRBJ2-5 TRBV29-1 CSVAGQETQYF TGCAGCGTTGCAGGCCAAGAGACCCAGTACTTC
NA once TRBJ2-2 TRBV2 CASRGRLTGELFF TGTGCCAGCAGGGGGCGATTGACCGGGGAGCTGTTTTTT
TRBD2 NA TRBJ2-2 TRBV28 CASSLGLAGGNRELFF TGTGCCAGCAGTTTGGGACTAGCGGGAGGAAATAGGGAGCTGTTTTTT